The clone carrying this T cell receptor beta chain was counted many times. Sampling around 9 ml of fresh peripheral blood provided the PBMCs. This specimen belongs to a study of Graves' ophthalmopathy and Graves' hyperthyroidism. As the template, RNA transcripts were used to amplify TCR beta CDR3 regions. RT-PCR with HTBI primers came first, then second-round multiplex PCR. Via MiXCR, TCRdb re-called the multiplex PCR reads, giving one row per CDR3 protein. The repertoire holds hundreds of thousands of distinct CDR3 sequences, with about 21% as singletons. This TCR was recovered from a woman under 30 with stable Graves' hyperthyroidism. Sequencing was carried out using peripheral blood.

CDR3 in DNA: TGTGCCAGTGGAAACTGGAACTCCTACGAGCAGTACTTC. Its protein product is CASGNWNSYEQYF. The chain couples TRBV19 to TRBJ2-7, with D hard to call. CDR3 length equals 13 residues. The ends were cut back, 8 bases at V and 0 bases at J, with 11 bases in the middle. Germline CDR1 is LNHDA and CDR2 is SQIVND (reference sequence).